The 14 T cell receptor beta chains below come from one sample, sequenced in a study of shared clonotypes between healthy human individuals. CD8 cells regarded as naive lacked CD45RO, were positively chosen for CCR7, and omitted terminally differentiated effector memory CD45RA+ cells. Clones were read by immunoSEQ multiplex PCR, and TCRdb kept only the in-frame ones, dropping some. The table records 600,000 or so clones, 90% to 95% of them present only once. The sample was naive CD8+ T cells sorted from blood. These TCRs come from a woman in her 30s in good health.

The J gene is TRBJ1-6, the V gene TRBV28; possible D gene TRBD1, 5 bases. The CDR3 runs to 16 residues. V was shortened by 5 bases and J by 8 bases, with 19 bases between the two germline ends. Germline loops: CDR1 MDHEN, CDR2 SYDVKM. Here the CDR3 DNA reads TGTGCCAGCAGTCCCGAGGTAGGGGCCTTCTATTCACCCCTCCACTTT. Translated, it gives CASSPEVGAFYSPLHF.

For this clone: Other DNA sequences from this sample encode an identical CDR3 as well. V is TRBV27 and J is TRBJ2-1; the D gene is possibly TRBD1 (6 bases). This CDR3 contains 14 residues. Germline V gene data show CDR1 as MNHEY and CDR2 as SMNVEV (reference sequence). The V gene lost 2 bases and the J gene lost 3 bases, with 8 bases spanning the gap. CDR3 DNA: TGTGCCAGCAGTTTAGGGGGCCTCTACAATGAGCAGTTCTTC. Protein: CASSLGGLYNEQFF.

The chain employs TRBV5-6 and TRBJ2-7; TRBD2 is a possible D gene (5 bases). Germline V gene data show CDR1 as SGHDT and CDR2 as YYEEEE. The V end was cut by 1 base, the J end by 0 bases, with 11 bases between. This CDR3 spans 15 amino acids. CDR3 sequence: CASSLWTGSSYEQYF. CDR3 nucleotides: TGTGCCAGCAGCTTGTGGACTGGGAGCTCCTACGAGCAGTACTTC.

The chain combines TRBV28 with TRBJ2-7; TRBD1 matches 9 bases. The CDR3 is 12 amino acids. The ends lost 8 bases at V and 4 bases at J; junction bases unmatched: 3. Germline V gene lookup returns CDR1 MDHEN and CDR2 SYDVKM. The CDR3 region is CASRDRDYEQYF. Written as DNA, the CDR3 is TGTGCCAGCCGGGACAGGGATTACGAGCAGTACTTC.

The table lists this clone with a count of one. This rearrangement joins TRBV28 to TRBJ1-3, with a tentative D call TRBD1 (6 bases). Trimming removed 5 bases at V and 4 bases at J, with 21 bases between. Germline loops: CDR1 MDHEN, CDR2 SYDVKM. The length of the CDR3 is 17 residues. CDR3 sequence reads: CASSVTLGGAAGNTIYF. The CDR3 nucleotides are TGTGCCAGCAGTGTCACCCTCGGGGGGGCCGCGGGAAACACCATATATTTT.

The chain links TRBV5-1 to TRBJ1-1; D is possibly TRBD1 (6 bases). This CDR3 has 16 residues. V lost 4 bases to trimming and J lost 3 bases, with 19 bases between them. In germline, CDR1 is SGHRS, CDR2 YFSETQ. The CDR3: CASSANPGEGYTEAFF. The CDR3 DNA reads TGCGCCAGCAGCGCCAATCCAGGGGAGGGGTACACTGAAGCTTTCTTT.

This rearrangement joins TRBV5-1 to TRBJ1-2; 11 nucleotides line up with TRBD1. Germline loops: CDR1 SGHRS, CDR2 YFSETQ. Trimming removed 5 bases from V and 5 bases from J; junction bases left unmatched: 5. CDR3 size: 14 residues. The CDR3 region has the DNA TGCGCCAGCAGGCCCGGGACAGGGGGGTATGGCTACACCTTC. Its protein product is CASRPGTGGYGYTF.

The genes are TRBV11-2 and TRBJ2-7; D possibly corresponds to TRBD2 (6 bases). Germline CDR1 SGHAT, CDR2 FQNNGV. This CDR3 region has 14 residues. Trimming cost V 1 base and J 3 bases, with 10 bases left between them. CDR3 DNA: TGTGCCAGCAGCTTAGCGGGAGAGGTCTACGAGCAGTACTTC. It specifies CASSLAGEVYEQYF.

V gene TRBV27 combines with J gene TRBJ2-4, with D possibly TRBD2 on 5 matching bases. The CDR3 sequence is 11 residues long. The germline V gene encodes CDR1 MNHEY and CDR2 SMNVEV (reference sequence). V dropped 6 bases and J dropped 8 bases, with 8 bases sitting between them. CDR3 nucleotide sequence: TGTGCCAGCAGGTTTAGCGACATTCAGTACTTC. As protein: CASRFSDIQYF.

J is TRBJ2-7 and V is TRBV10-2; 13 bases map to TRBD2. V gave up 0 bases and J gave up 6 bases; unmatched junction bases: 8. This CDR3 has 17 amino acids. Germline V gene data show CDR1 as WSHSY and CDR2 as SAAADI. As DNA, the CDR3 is TGCGCCAGCAGTGAGTCTTCCCGACTAGCGGGAGGTAGCGAGCAGTACTTC. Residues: CASSESSRLAGGSEQYF.

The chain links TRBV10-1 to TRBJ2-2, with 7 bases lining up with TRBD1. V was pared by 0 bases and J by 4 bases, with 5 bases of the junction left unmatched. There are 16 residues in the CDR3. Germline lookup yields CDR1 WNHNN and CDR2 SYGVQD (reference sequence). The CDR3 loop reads CASSESHRGGTGELFF. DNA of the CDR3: TGCGCCAGCAGTGAGTCCCACAGGGGTGGCACCGGGGAGCTGTTTTTT.

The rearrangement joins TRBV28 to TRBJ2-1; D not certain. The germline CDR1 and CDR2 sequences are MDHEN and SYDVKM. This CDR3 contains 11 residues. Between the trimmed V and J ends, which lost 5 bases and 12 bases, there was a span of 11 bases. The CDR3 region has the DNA TGTGCCAGCAGTCCCTATTCTCGGCAGTTCTTC. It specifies CASSPYSRQFF.

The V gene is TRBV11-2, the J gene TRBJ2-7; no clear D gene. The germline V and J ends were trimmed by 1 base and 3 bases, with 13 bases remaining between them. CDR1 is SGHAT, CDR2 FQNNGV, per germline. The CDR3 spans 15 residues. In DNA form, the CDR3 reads TGTGCCAGCAGCTTAGGAGCAGGACGCCTCTACGAGCAGTACTTC. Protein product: CASSLGAGRLYEQYF. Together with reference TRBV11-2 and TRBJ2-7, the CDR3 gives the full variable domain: EAGVAQSPRYKIIEKRQSVAFWCNPISGHATLYWYQQILGQGPKLLIQFQNNGVVDDSQLPKDRFSAERLKGVDSTLKIQPAKLEDSAVYLCASSLGAGRLYEQYFGPGTRLTVT.

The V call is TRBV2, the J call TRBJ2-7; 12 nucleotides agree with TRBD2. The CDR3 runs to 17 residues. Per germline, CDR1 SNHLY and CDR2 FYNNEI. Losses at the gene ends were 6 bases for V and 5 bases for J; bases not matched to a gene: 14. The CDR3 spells CASRLASGRASMDEQYF. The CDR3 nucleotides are TGTGCCAGCAGGCTGGCTAGCGGGAGGGCCAGCATGGACGAGCAGTACTTC.